What follows are 32 T cell receptor beta chains derived from one specimen sequenced in a study of cytomegalovirus exposure and HLA in healthy donors. PCR primers comprised 60 Vbeta and 13 Jbeta primers. Some clones are missing from TCRdb's copy, which holds only in-frame ones; the method was immunoSEQ multiplex PCR. This table has under 150,000 clones, just under 85% appearing once. Sequenced input: PBMCs. These receptors were taken from a boy under 10 years old in good health and CMV-seronegative.

The chain uses TRBV5-6 and TRBJ2-5; 7 bases align to TRBD1. The CDR3 has 16 amino acids. In germline, CDR1 is SGHDT, CDR2 YYEEEE. The junction had 12 bases not matched to a gene; V was cut back by 3 bases and J by 4 bases. The CDR3 nucleotides read TGTGCCAGCAGCTCTACGACAGGGACCGGCGGAGAGACCCAGTACTTC. Its protein is CASSSTTGTGGETQYF.

The chain links TRBV4-2 to TRBJ1-2, with 9 bases aligning to TRBD1. CDR3 length: 16 residues. With 3 bases clipped from V and 8 bases from J, the junction kept 13 bases outside the gene matches. The germline V gene has CDR1 LGHNA and CDR2 YNFKEQ. CDR3 in amino acids: CASSHLPGQGLDGYTF. The CDR3 bases are TGTGCCAGCAGCCATCTACCGGGACAGGGATTGGACGGCTACACCTTC.

The chain links TRBV20-1 to TRBJ1-2; D perhaps matches TRBD1 (5 bases). CDR1 DFQATT and CDR2 SNEGSKA come from the germline V gene (reference sequence). CDR3 length: 11 residues. The V end was cut by 6 bases, the J end by 5 bases, with 10 bases between. CDR3 in DNA: TGCAGTGCCGAGCCAGGGTATGGCTACACCTTC. This encodes CSAEPGYGYTF.

The V call is TRBV19, the J call TRBJ1-4; the match to TRBD1 covers 10 bases. The CDR3 is 15 residues long. V trimming: 7 bases; J trimming: 6 bases; junction bases outside the gene matches: 8. Germline loops: CDR1 LNHDA, CDR2 SQIVND (reference sequence). Written as DNA, the CDR3 is TGTGCCAGTATCCAGACAGGGGGCGGAGATGAAAAACTGTTTTTT. Its protein is CASIQTGGGDEKLFF. Supplemented by reference TRBV19 and TRBJ1-4, the full variable domain reads DGGITQSPKYLFRKEGQNVTLSCEQNLNHDAMYWYRQDPGQGLRLIYYSQIVNDFQKGDIAEGYSVSREKKESFPLTVTSAQKNPTAFYLCASIQTGGGDEKLFFGSGTQLSVL.

The chain combines TRBV19 with TRBJ2-7; 12 bases line up with TRBD1. CDR3 length equals 15 residues. V lost 1 base to trimming and J lost 4 bases; unmatched junction nucleotides: 2. Germline V gene data show CDR1 as LNHDA and CDR2 as SQIVND (reference sequence). CDR3 nucleotide sequence: TGTGCCAGTAGTATAGGGGACAGGGGGCTGTACGAGCAGTACTTC. Translating it yields CASSIGDRGLYEQYF. The full variable domain, its missing parts supplied by reference TRBV19 and TRBJ2-7, is DGGITQSPKYLFRKEGQNVTLSCEQNLNHDAMYWYRQDPGQGLRLIYYSQIVNDFQKGDIAEGYSVSREKKESFPLTVTSAQKNPTAFYLCASSIGDRGLYEQYFGPGTRLTVT.

V and J are TRBV6-6 and TRBJ2-1; a weak D match, TRBD2 (7 bases). Looked up from germline, CDR1 is MNHNY and CDR2 is SVGAGI (reference sequence). The CDR3 contains 16 residues. Trimming removed 6 bases at V and 5 bases at J, with 20 bases between. The CDR3 bases are TGTGCCAGCAGCCTCAGAGGGGGGGAGGGGAACAATGAGCAGTTCTTC. Protein product: CASSLRGGEGNNEQFF.

This clone was observed a single time. This chain connects TRBV7-3 to TRBJ2-7; D remains unclear. Trimming removed 5 bases at V and 6 bases at J, with 14 bases between. This CDR3 comprises 13 residues. Germline V gene sequence: CDR1 SGHTA, CDR2 FQGTGA. CDR3 in amino acids: CASSPPGSGEQYF. The CDR3 nucleotides read TGTGCCAGCAGCCCTCCCGGGTCGGGCGAGCAGTACTTC.

The CDR3 region has the DNA TGTGCCAGTAGTATCCCCGGACAGGGCAAGGATGGCTACACCTTC. It yields the protein CASSIPGQGKDGYTF. The rearrangement uses TRBV19 and TRBJ1-2; 8 nucleotides match TRBD1. This CDR3 contains 15 residues. Germline CDR1 reads LNHDA; CDR2 reads SQIVND (reference sequence). Trimming cost V 3 bases and J 6 bases; bases outside gene matches: 9.

Turning to this clone: Other DNA sequences from this sample encode an identical CDR3 as well. The J gene is TRBJ2-2, the V gene TRBV6-1; 10 bases match TRBD1. This CDR3 comprises 15 residues. Germline V gene lookup returns CDR1 MNHNS and CDR2 SASEGT. V lost 3 bases to trimming and J lost 6 bases; unmatched junction nucleotides: 4. The CDR3 nucleotides read TGTGCCAGCAGTGAGGGGACAGGGGAAGCCGGGGAGCTGTTTTTT. Residues: CASSEGTGEAGELFF.

This sequence joins TRBV5-8 and TRBJ1-1; D uncertain. CDR1 and CDR2 from the germline V gene are SGHTS and YDEGEE. V lost 0 bases and J 3 bases, leaving 12 bases between the germline ends. The CDR3 has 15 amino acids. CDR3 DNA sequence: TGTGCCAGCAGCTTGGACTATCTTGTGTACACTGAAGCTTTCTTT. Translating it yields CASSLDYLVYTEAFF.

The rearrangement joins TRBV28 to TRBJ1-2; D gene unclear. This CDR3 has 13 residues. Germline assignment: CDR1 MDHEN and CDR2 SYDVKM. V lost 6 bases to trimming and J lost 5 bases, with 13 bases between them. CDR3 in DNA: TGTGCCAGCAGCCTTCCCCGGGGATATGGCTACACCTTC. Residues: CASSLPRGYGYTF.

The chain joins TRBV5-1 to TRBJ2-1, with a tentative D call TRBD1 (5 bases). CDR1 is SGHRS, CDR2 YFSETQ, per germline. V gave up 0 bases and J gave up 0 bases, with 7 bases separating them. This CDR3 has 15 residues. The CDR3: CASSLAQGSYNEQFF. The CDR3 DNA reads TGCGCCAGCAGCTTGGCTCAGGGCTCCTACAATGAGCAGTTCTTC.

The J gene is TRBJ2-1, the V gene TRBV5-1; 13 bases agree with TRBD2. CDR1 SGHRS and CDR2 YFSETQ come from the germline V gene. With V trimmed by 4 bases and J by 4 bases, 8 bases remained unmatched. The CDR3 length is 17 residues. Here the CDR3 DNA reads TGCGCCAGCAGCCTGCGGACTAGCGGGAGCAGGTACAATGAGCAGTTCTTC. Protein product: CASSLRTSGSRYNEQFF.

This chain links TRBV11-3 with TRBJ2-7; the D gene is possibly TRBD2 (7 bases). With 4 bases removed from V and 6 bases from J, the gap between germline ends came to 13 bases. The CDR3 is made up of 13 amino acids. Germline V gene data show CDR1 as SGHNT and CDR2 as YENEEA. For the CDR3, the DNA is TGTGCCAGCAGCTCTCCCGGGGGGCGCGAGCAGTACTTC. Translating gives CASSSPGGREQYF.

V usage is TRBV6-5 and J usage is TRBJ1-3; possible D gene TRBD1, 6 bases. Germline-derived CDR1 and CDR2 are MNHEY and SVGAGI. This CDR3 has 13 amino acids. V lost 5 bases, J lost 1 base, and 6 bases lay in between. CDR3 loop: CASSTGSGNTIYF. The CDR3 DNA reads TGTGCCAGCAGTACAGGGTCTGGAAACACCATATATTTT.

The V call is TRBV4-1, the J call TRBJ2-1; 7 bases are a match to TRBD2. V dropped 0 bases and J dropped 8; count of bases not matched to a gene: 7. CDR1 and CDR2 (germline): MGHRA, YSYEKL. CDR3 length: 15 residues. This CDR3 reads CASSQEGRVGDEQFF. The CDR3 DNA sequence: TGCGCCAGCAGCCAAGAGGGGAGGGTTGGGGATGAGCAGTTCTTC.

V and J are TRBV5-4 and TRBJ2-3; TRBD2 aligns across 10 bases. This CDR3 region has 17 residues. Germline CDR1 SGHNT, CDR2 YYREEE (reference sequence). V shed 4 bases and J 4 bases; nucleotides not matched to a gene: 12. CDR3 coding DNA: TGTGCCAGCAGCCCGAGGGTCGCTAGCGGGGGCCCAGATACGCAGTATTTT. As protein: CASSPRVASGGPDTQYF.

The CDR3 protein is CASSLQGYGYTF. The CDR3 DNA sequence: TGTGCCAGTAGTCTTCAGGGATATGGCTACACCTTC. The chain has TRBV19 and TRBJ1-2; a possible D gene is TRBD1 (5 bases). The CDR3 is made up of 12 amino acids. The V and J ends lost 5 bases and 5 bases respectively, with 9 bases between them. Germline V CDR1 and CDR2: LNHDA, SQIVND (reference sequence).

The chain carries TRBV7-2 and TRBJ1-2; 9 bases are a match to TRBD1. With 2 bases clipped from V and 7 bases from J, the junction kept 5 bases outside the gene matches. The V gene's germline CDR1 is SGHTA and CDR2 FQGNSA. There are 14 residues in the CDR3. This CDR3 is CASSLMRQGVGYTF. The CDR3 region has the DNA TGTGCCAGCAGCTTAATGAGACAGGGGGTTGGCTACACCTTC.

The V gene is TRBV18, the J gene TRBJ2-5; possibly TRBD2 for D (7 bases). There are 17 residues in the CDR3. With 8 bases removed from V and 5 bases from J, the gap between germline ends came to 27 bases. CDR1 is KGHSH, CDR2 LQKENI, per germline. The CDR3 DNA sequence: TGTGCCAGCCCCGTGGGGAAGGGAGGGGGGGCTTGGGAGACCCAGTACTTC. It is translated as CASPVGKGGGAWETQYF. Supplemented by reference TRBV18 and TRBJ2-5, the full variable domain reads NAGVMQNPRHLVRRRGQEARLRCSPMKGHSHVYWYRQLPEEGLKFMVYLQKENIIDESGMPKERFSAEFPKEGPSILRIQQVVRGDSAAYFCASPVGKGGGAWETQYFGPGTRLLVL.

The gene calls are TRBV10-1 and TRBJ2-5; D may be TRBD1 (5 bases). The CDR3 covers 15 residues. In germline, CDR1 is WNHNN, CDR2 SYGVQD (reference sequence). V shed 10 bases and J shed 3 bases, with 21 bases lying between them. CDR3 DNA sequence: TGCGCCAACCCCCCGTCCAGGCAGGGTAAAGAGACCCAGTACTTC. Translating it yields CANPPSRQGKETQYF.

The chain employs TRBV29-1 and TRBJ2-1; 7 bases are shared with TRBD1. The CDR3 is 15 residues long. With V trimmed by 3 bases and J by 5 bases, 10 bases remained unmatched. Germline lookup yields CDR1 SQVTM and CDR2 ANQGSEA. In nucleotides, the CDR3 is TGCAGCGTTGATGACCCAGGGGGATCCCACAATGAGCAGTTCTTC. The encoded protein is CSVDDPGGSHNEQFF.

This chain joins TRBV5-1 and TRBJ2-5; the D gene is possibly TRBD1 (6 bases). This CDR3 region has 15 residues. V was shortened by 0 bases and J by 2 bases, with 11 bases between the two germline ends. Germline CDR1 and CDR2: SGHRS and YFSETQ. The CDR3 bases are TGCGCCAGCAGCTTGGATTGGACAGATCAAGAGACCCAGTACTTC. Protein: CASSLDWTDQETQYF.

This chain connects TRBV10-3 to TRBJ1-1; no clear D. This CDR3 has 14 residues. The V gene's germline CDR1 is ENHRY and CDR2 SYGVKD. The germline V and J ends were trimmed by 10 bases and 3 bases, with 18 bases remaining between them. The CDR3 sequence: CATARREEDTEAFF. In nucleotides, the CDR3 is TGTGCCACTGCACGAAGAGAGGAGGACACTGAAGCTTTCTTT.

The chain is built from TRBV5-1 and TRBJ1-1; 12 bases align to TRBD1. V shed 4 bases, J shed 0 bases, and the junction held 19 bases outside the gene matches. This CDR3 has 21 amino acids. Germline CDR1 and CDR2: SGHRS and YFSETQ. Written as DNA, the CDR3 is TGCGCCAGCAGCCCGATACCGGGACAGGGGGCCCTCACGCCTCTGAACACTGAAGCTTTCTTT. Translation gives CASSPIPGQGALTPLNTEAFF.

The chain recombines TRBV2 with TRBJ2-7; unclear D gene. Germline values: CDR1 SNHLY, CDR2 FYNNEI. The CDR3 has 15 residues. Trimming stripped 3 bases from V and 5 bases from J, with 17 bases between. Written as DNA, the CDR3 is TGTGCCAGCAGTGATCCCCGCCTTAGGCTAGACGAGCAGTACGTC. Translating it yields CASSDPRLRLDEQYV.

The chain couples TRBV11-2 to TRBJ2-1, with D tentatively TRBD1 (6 bases). V lost 1 base to trimming and J lost 5 bases, with 12 bases between them. The germline V gene has CDR1 SGHAT and CDR2 FQNNGV. The CDR3 has 15 residues. The CDR3 loop is CASSLGQSGDNEQFF. Here the CDR3 DNA reads TGTGCCAGCAGCTTAGGCCAGTCAGGGGACAATGAGCAGTTCTTC.

In DNA form, the CDR3 reads TGTGCCAGCAGGGGCAGGGTGAACACTGAAGCTTTCTTT. This codes for CASRGRVNTEAFF. The chain combines TRBV9 with TRBJ1-1, with D perhaps TRBD1 (5 bases). V was trimmed by 5 bases and J by 0 bases, leaving 8 bases between them. Looked up from germline, CDR1 is SGDLS and CDR2 is YYNGEE. CDR3 length equals 13 residues. Filled out from reference TRBV9 and TRBJ1-1, the complete variable domain reads DSGVTQTPKHLITATGQRVTLRCSPRSGDLSVYWYQQSLDQGLQFLIQYYNGEERAKGNILERFSAQQFPDLHSELNLSSLELGDSALYFCASRGRVNTEAFFGQGTRLTVV.

V is TRBV16 and J is TRBJ1-3; TRBD1 is a possible D gene (5 bases). Germline CDR1 and CDR2: KGHSY and FQNENV. V shed 1 base and J shed 4 bases, with 11 bases lying between them. The CDR3 sequence is 15 residues long. The CDR3 DNA follows: TGTGCCAGCAGCCAATTGGCAGGGCCAGGAAACACCATATATTTT. Amino acids: CASSQLAGPGNTIYF.

The V call is TRBV5-1, the J call TRBJ2-5; 7 nucleotides line up with TRBD1. V lost 4 bases and J lost 3; bases outside the gene matches: 3. Germline CDR1 is SGHRS and CDR2 is YFSETQ. The CDR3 consists of 13 residues. The CDR3 DNA sequence: TGCGCCAGCAGCGCACAGGGGAAAGAGACCCAGTACTTC. This gives the protein CASSAQGKETQYF.

The V and J genes are TRBV30 and TRBJ2-7, with D maybe TRBD2 (6 bases). The germline V gene encodes CDR1 GTSNPN and CDR2 SVGIG (reference sequence). V was shortened by 0 bases and J by 4 bases, with 10 bases between the two germline ends. The CDR3 is 13 amino acids. CDR3 sequence reads: CAWSVSGRYEQYV. The CDR3 nucleotides are TGTGCCTGGAGTGTATCCGGGAGATACGAGCAGTACGTC.

The chain combines TRBV27 with TRBJ2-1, with a tentative D call TRBD2 (5 bases). Germline V gene data show CDR1 as MNHEY and CDR2 as SMNVEV (reference sequence). V lost 5 bases and J 0 bases, leaving 8 bases between the germline ends. The CDR3 covers 14 residues. The DNA of the CDR3 is TGTGCCAGCAGTGGTGGGAGCTCCTACAATGAGCAGTTCTTC. Its translation: CASSGGSSYNEQFF.